The 9 T cell receptor beta chains presented below share a single source sample, sequenced in a study of blood T cell repertoires in COVID-19. Assay used: immunoSEQ multiplex PCR; TCRdb lists only in-frame clones, some missing. The repertoire holds 140,000 or so clones, with more than 75% as singletons. Material: peripheral blood. The origin of the receptors is a woman between 50 and 59 years old with acute or convalescent COVID-19.

The chain carries TRBV27 and TRBJ2-5; TRBD2 matches 9 bases. The CDR3 spans 16 residues. The J segment lost 1 base and the V segment lost 2 bases, leaving 5 bases of the junction unmatched. Germline-derived CDR1 and CDR2 are MNHEY and SMNVEV (reference sequence). The CDR3 DNA follows: TGTGCCAGCAGTTTACTGGCGGGGGGGCGCCAAGAGACCCAGTACTTC. It is translated as CASSLLAGGRQETQYF.

This clone showed up just a few times. The chain uses TRBV7-2 and TRBJ1-5; D unclear. The CDR3 is 16 amino acids. Germline V lookup: CDR1 SGHTA, CDR2 FQGNSA. V lost 2 bases, J lost 0 bases, and 11 bases lay in between. The CDR3: CASSLSGIYSNQPQHF. The CDR3 nucleotides read TGTGCCAGCAGCTTATCGGGGATTTATAGCAATCAGCCCCAGCATTTT. Complete variable domain (other parts from reference TRBV7-2 and TRBJ1-5): GAGVSQSPSNKVTEKGKDVELRCDPISGHTALYWYRQSLGQGLEFLIYFQGNSAPDKSGLPSDRFSAERTGGSVSTLTIQRTQQEDSAVYLCASSLSGIYSNQPQHFGDGTRLSIL.

This chain joins TRBV29-1 and TRBJ1-1; the match to TRBD1 covers 8 bases. The CDR3 is made up of 14 amino acids. CDR1 SQVTM and CDR2 ANQGSEA come from the germline V gene. V lost 5 bases to trimming and J lost 1 base; unmatched junction nucleotides: 6. The CDR3 sequence: CSVTGGPRNTEAFF. In DNA form, the CDR3 reads TGCAGCGTTACAGGGGGGCCCCGGAACACTGAAGCTTTCTTT.

The table lists this clone with a count of one. The chain has TRBV15 and TRBJ2-7; D is perhaps TRBD1 (5 bases). Germline CDR1 is LNHNV and CDR2 is YYDKDF (reference sequence). Trimming cost V 4 bases and J 2 bases, with 15 bases left between them. The CDR3 sequence is 15 residues long. CDR3 loop: CATSISTDGTYEQYF. CDR3 nucleotides: TGTGCCACCAGCATCTCGACAGATGGAACCTACGAGCAGTACTTC.

This sequence joins TRBV19 and TRBJ1-4; tentative D call: TRBD1 (6 bases). Trimming stripped 2 bases from V and 6 bases from J, with 16 bases between. The germline V gene encodes CDR1 LNHDA and CDR2 SQIVND (reference sequence). The CDR3 runs to 16 residues. Written as DNA, the CDR3 is TGTGCCAGTAGTATAAGCAGCAGGGGAGAGGATGAAAAACTGTTTTTT. Its translation is CASSISSRGEDEKLFF.

The chain uses TRBV6-4 and TRBJ1-2; D may be TRBD1 (6 bases). In germline, CDR1 is MRHNA, CDR2 SNTAGT. The V gene lost 3 bases and the J gene lost 3 bases, with 20 bases spanning the gap. The CDR3 is 17 residues long. In DNA, the CDR3 is TGTGCCAGCAGTGAAAACAGGGACCCCTTTTTTTACTATGGCTACACCTTC. It codes for CASSENRDPFFYYGYTF.

The rearrangement links TRBV28 to TRBJ1-5, with no clear D. In germline, CDR1 is MDHEN, CDR2 SYDVKM. This CDR3 is built from 12 residues. V was clipped by 1 base and J by 7 bases, with 5 bases between them. This CDR3 is CASSLSGQPQHF. CDR3 coding DNA: TGTGCCAGCAGTTTATCGGGGCAGCCCCAGCATTTT. Combining the CDR3 with reference TRBV28 and TRBJ1-5 gives the whole variable domain DVKVTQSSRYLVKRTGEKVFLECVQDMDHENMFWYRQDPGLGLRLIYFSYDVKMKEKGDIPEGYSVSREKKERFSLILESASTNQTSMYLCASSLSGQPQHFGDGTRLSIL.

The chain combines TRBV7-9 with TRBJ1-2; TRBD1 matches 7 bases. The junction had 5 bases not matched to a gene; V was cut back by 0 bases and J by 1 base. This CDR3 contains 16 residues. The germline gives CDR1 SEHNR, CDR2 FQNEAQ (reference sequence). CDR3 loop: CASSLAGTEINYGYTF. The CDR3 DNA reads TGTGCCAGCAGCTTAGCCGGGACAGAAATTAACTATGGCTACACCTTC.

This clone was observed once. The rearrangement links TRBV3-1 (or the pseudogene TRBV3-2) to TRBJ1-1; D is unresolved. Germline values: CDR1 LGHDT, CDR2 YNNKEL (reference sequence). The CDR3 consists of 14 residues. V was trimmed by 1 base and J by 6 bases, leaving 12 bases between them. The CDR3 nucleotides are TGTGCCAGCAGCCAAGGACCGCGGTATCCTGAAGCTTTCTTT. Translation gives CASSQGPRYPEAFF.